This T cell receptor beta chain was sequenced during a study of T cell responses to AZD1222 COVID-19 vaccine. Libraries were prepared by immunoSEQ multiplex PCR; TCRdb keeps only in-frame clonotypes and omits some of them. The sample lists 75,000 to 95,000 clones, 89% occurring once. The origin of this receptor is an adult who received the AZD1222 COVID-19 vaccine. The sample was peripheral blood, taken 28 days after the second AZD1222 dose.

The CDR3 is CASSPGQPIHHEQYF. CDR3 DNA: TGTGCCAGCAGCCCGGGACAGCCAATACATCACGAGCAGTACTTC. V usage is TRBV7-3 and J usage is TRBJ2-7, with 7 bases fitting TRBD1. The junction had 12 bases not matched to a gene; V was cut back by 5 bases and J by 5 bases. The CDR3 runs 15 residues. Germline loops: CDR1 SGHTA, CDR2 FQGTGA.